The 20 T cell receptor beta chains given below trace back to one sample, sequenced in a study of T cell responses to AZD1222 COVID-19 vaccine. Sequencing was performed with immunoSEQ multiplex PCR; in TCRdb, only in-frame clones are kept and a portion is missing. The sample consists of about 120,000 clones, 70% to 90% of them appearing once. Material: peripheral blood, obtained on day 0 of AZD1222 vaccination. The receptors shown here come from an adult in good health.

The chain couples TRBV7-3 to TRBJ1-2; the match to TRBD1 covers 7 bases. Germline V gene sequence: CDR1 SGHTA, CDR2 FQGTGA. Trimming took 5 bases from V and 6 from J; bases not matched to a gene: 12. The CDR3 has 15 amino acids. CDR3 residues: CASSLNRGGEDGYTF. The CDR3 DNA reads as TGTGCCAGCAGCCTGAACAGGGGAGGAGAGGATGGCTACACCTTC. The whole variable domain, filled in from reference TRBV7-3 and TRBJ1-2, reads GAGVSQTPSNKVTEKGKYVELRCDPISGHTALYWYRQSLGQGPEFLIYFQGTGAADDSGLPNDRFFAVRPEGSVSTLKIQRTERGDSAVYLCASSLNRGGEDGYTFGSGTRLTVV.

The chain employs TRBV2 and TRBJ1-1; D ambiguous. Germline V gene sequence: CDR1 SNHLY, CDR2 FYNNEI. This CDR3 spans 12 amino acids. V was cut by 4 bases and J by 4 bases, with 7 bases left in between. CDR3 in DNA: TGTGCCAGCAGTGCCCGAGGCACTGAAGCTTTCTTT. This codes for CASSARGTEAFF.

This clone was observed a few times. The rearrangement joins TRBV4-3 to TRBJ1-6; D ambiguous. CDR3 length: 16 amino acids. V lost 0 bases and J 6 bases, leaving 12 bases between the germline ends. Per germline, CDR1 LGHNA and CDR2 YSLEER. Written as DNA, the CDR3 is TGCGCCAGCAGCCAAGATGCGACACGGCCTAATTCACCCCTCCACTTT. This codes for CASSQDATRPNSPLHF.

This chain joins TRBV11-3 and TRBJ1-6; TRBD1 matches 7 bases. Trimming removed 4 bases from V and 10 bases from J; junction bases left unmatched: 19. CDR3 length: 18 amino acids. CDR1 and CDR2 (germline): SGHNT, YENEEA. The CDR3 region is CASSSRTPDREKGSPLHF. The CDR3 nucleotides are TGTGCCAGCAGCTCCCGCACACCCGACAGGGAAAAGGGATCACCCCTCCACTTT. The whole variable domain, filled in from reference TRBV11-3 and TRBJ1-6, reads EAGVVQSPRYKIIEKKQPVAFWCNPISGHNTLYWYLQNLGQGPELLIRYENEEAVDDSQLPKDRFSAERLKGVDSTLKIQPAELGDSAVYLCASSSRTPDREKGSPLHFGNGTRLTVT.

This chain connects TRBV5-1 to TRBJ2-3; no clear D. Germline-derived CDR1 and CDR2 are SGHRS and YFSETQ. Trimming took off 1 base at V and 1 base at J, with 13 bases between the two ends. This CDR3 is built from 16 residues. The CDR3 DNA follows: TGCGCCAGCAGCTTGCAATTCGGCGCCGGCACAGATACGCAGTATTTT. It encodes CASSLQFGAGTDTQYF.

The V call is TRBV4-2, the J call TRBJ1-2, with D hard to call. The CDR3 runs to 15 residues. Looked up from germline, CDR1 is LGHNA and CDR2 is YNFKEQ. Trimming cost V 0 bases and J 4 bases, with 12 bases left between them. The DNA for the CDR3 is TGTGCCAGCAGCCAAGATTGGGAGGGTAGCTATGGCTACACCTTC. As protein: CASSQDWEGSYGYTF.

The chain recombines TRBV7-9 with TRBJ2-7; 14 bases agree with TRBD2. J was trimmed by 4 bases and V by 1 base; bases with no gene match: 12. CDR3 length equals 19 residues. Looked up from germline, CDR1 is SEHNR and CDR2 is FQNEAQ (reference sequence). CDR3 sequence (DNA): TGTGCCAGCAGCTTAGAAGGTCTCGGACTAGCGGGGGGTGGGTACGAGCAGTACTTC. Translating it yields CASSLEGLGLAGGGYEQYF.

This chain joins TRBV6-4 and TRBJ2-3, with 7 nucleotides matching TRBD1. In germline, CDR1 is MRHNA, CDR2 SNTAGT. The J segment lost 0 bases and the V segment lost 3 bases, leaving 0 bases of the junction unmatched. The CDR3 totals 14 residues. The CDR3 reads CASSEQGSTDTQYF. CDR3 sequence (DNA): TGTGCCAGCAGTGAACAGGGGAGCACAGATACGCAGTATTTT.

For this clone: Other DNA sequences in this sample translate to the same CDR3. V gene TRBV18 combines with J gene TRBJ2-3; no clear D gene. With 3 bases removed from V and 1 base from J, the gap between germline ends came to 5 bases. From germline, CDR1 is KGHSH and CDR2 LQKENI. This CDR3 spans 13 amino acids. The CDR3 loop reads CASSPGGTDTQYF. CDR3 sequence (DNA): TGTGCCAGCTCACCTGGCGGCACAGATACGCAGTATTTT.

This rearrangement joins TRBV5-1 to TRBJ1-2; 8 bases are a match to TRBD1. Germline V gene data show CDR1 as SGHRS and CDR2 as YFSETQ. There are 14 residues in the CDR3. Trimming at V came to 0 bases and at J to 6 bases, leaving 4 bases not matched to a gene. CDR3 DNA: TGCGCCAGCAGCTTGGGGGACAGGCTAAATGGCTACACCTTC. Amino acids: CASSLGDRLNGYTF.

The chain carries TRBV7-2 and TRBJ2-5; D gene uncertain. Germline V gives CDR1 SGHTA, CDR2 FQGNSA. The ends were cut back, 1 base at V and 1 base at J, with 7 bases in the middle. The CDR3 runs to 14 residues. The CDR3 region is CASSLGLVQETQYF. The CDR3 DNA follows: TGTGCCAGCAGCTTAGGTCTGGTCCAAGAGACCCAGTACTTC. Together with reference TRBV7-2 and TRBJ2-5, the CDR3 gives the full variable domain: GAGVSQSPSNKVTEKGKDVELRCDPISGHTALYWYRQSLGQGLEFLIYFQGNSAPDKSGLPSDRFSAERTGGSVSTLTIQRTQQEDSAVYLCASSLGLVQETQYFGPGTRLLVL.

CDR3 bases: TGCAGTGCTAAGAGGAGCGGCTACACCTTC. Translating it yields CSAKRSGYTF. This rearrangement joins TRBV20-1 to TRBJ1-2; D unclear. Between the trimmed V and J ends, which lost 4 bases and 8 bases, there was a span of 8 bases. CDR3 size: 10 residues. CDR1 and CDR2 (germline): DFQATT, SNEGSKA (reference sequence).

The V call is TRBV27, the J call TRBJ2-7, with D perhaps matching TRBD1 or TRBD2 (5 bases each). Trimming left V 1 base short and J 5 bases short, with 15 bases between. CDR1 and CDR2 from the germline V gene are MNHEY and SMNVEV (reference sequence). This CDR3 is 15 amino acids long. The CDR3 region has the DNA TGTGCCAGCAGTTTATTCAAGGGGACCCAAAACGAGCAGTACTTC. Its protein product is CASSLFKGTQNEQYF.

The rearrangement uses TRBV29-1 and TRBJ1-2, with no clear D. Germline V gives CDR1 SQVTM, CDR2 ANQGSEA. The length of the CDR3 is 14 residues. The V gene lost 2 bases and the J gene lost 2 bases, with 12 bases spanning the gap. CDR3 bases: TGCAGCGTTGAAATCATGAGACCGAACTATGGCTACACCTTC. Translation: CSVEIMRPNYGYTF.

J is TRBJ1-1 and V is TRBV29-1; perhaps TRBD1 as D (5 bases). Germline CDR1 and CDR2: SQVTM and ANQGSEA. V was clipped by 6 bases and J by 1 base, with 9 bases between them. This CDR3 spans 12 amino acids. The CDR3 DNA sequence: TGCAGCGTAGGACACCCGAACACTGAAGCTTTCTTT. The encoded protein is CSVGHPNTEAFF.

V gene TRBV9 combines with J gene TRBJ1-3, with 8 bases fitting TRBD1. The germline gives CDR1 SGDLS, CDR2 YYNGEE. This CDR3 is 15 amino acids long. The trim removed 3 bases at V and 0 bases at J, leaving 2 bases unmatched. The CDR3: CASSATGASGNTIYF. Written as DNA, the CDR3 is TGTGCCAGCAGCGCGACAGGGGCCTCTGGAAACACCATATATTTT. The complete variable domain, with remaining parts taken from reference TRBV9 and TRBJ1-3, reads DSGVTQTPKHLITATGQRVTLRCSPRSGDLSVYWYQQSLDQGLQFLIQYYNGEERAKGNILERFSAQQFPDLHSELNLSSLELGDSALYFCASSATGASGNTIYFGEGSWLTVV.

The chain couples TRBV2 to TRBJ1-1; D may be TRBD1 (5 bases). The CDR3 contains 13 residues. V was shortened by 8 bases and J by 11 bases, with 21 bases between the two germline ends. Germline lookup yields CDR1 SNHLY and CDR2 FYNNEI. The CDR3: CASLLQAPLKAFF. The DNA of the CDR3 is TGTGCCAGCCTCCTACAGGCGCCCCTGAAGGCTTTCTTT.

CDR3 loop: CASSLVGGETQYF. The CDR3 DNA reads as TGTGCCAGCAGCTTAGTCGGGGGTGAGACCCAGTACTTC. The V call is TRBV11-3, the J call TRBJ2-5; the D gene is possibly TRBD2 (6 bases). The CDR3 has 13 residues. CDR1 and CDR2 (germline): SGHNT, YENEEA. Trimming removed 1 base at V and 5 bases at J, with 8 bases between.

This clone has just one count. The genes are TRBV7-8 and TRBJ1-6; D gene uncertain. Germline V gives CDR1 SGHVS, CDR2 FQNEAQ. The CDR3 loop spans 15 amino acids. V lost 1 base, J lost 7 bases, and 11 bases lay in between. In DNA, the CDR3 is TGTGCCAGCAGCTTAGACATCTTGGCGAATTCACCCCTCCACTTT. Translated: CASSLDILANSPLHF.

The chain combines TRBV3-1 (or the pseudogene TRBV3-2) with TRBJ2-3, with D uncertain. Per germline, CDR1 LGHDT and CDR2 YNNKEL (reference sequence). The CDR3 sequence is 13 residues long. Trimming cost V 1 base and J 4 bases, with 6 bases left between them. The CDR3: CASSQGGADTQYF. DNA for the CDR3: TGTGCCAGCAGCCAAGGCGGTGCAGATACGCAGTATTTT.